Shown below are 16 T cell receptor beta chains from a single sample sequenced in a study of blood T cell repertoires in COVID-19. Method: immunoSEQ multiplex PCR; TCRdb's copy keeps in-frame clones and lacks some. The repertoire holds 220,000 or so clones, with approximately 80% as singletons. Sequenced material: peripheral blood. The receptors were sampled from a woman in her sixties or seventies who had recovered from COVID-19.

This clone appeared a single time. V and J are TRBV30 and TRBJ2-2, with 7 bases identical to TRBD2. Per germline, CDR1 GTSNPN and CDR2 SVGIG (reference sequence). The CDR3 consists of 16 residues. V was clipped by 2 bases and J by 6 bases; unmatched bases: 12. CDR3 sequence: CAWSPTRITSAGELFF. CDR3 nucleotide sequence: TGTGCCTGGAGTCCAACCCGGATCACTAGCGCCGGGGAGCTGTTTTTT.

This sequence joins TRBV10-3 and TRBJ2-2; 7 nucleotides agree with TRBD1. Germline V gene sequence: CDR1 ENHRY, CDR2 SYGVKD. Trimming took 6 bases from V and 3 from J; bases not matched to a gene: 7. This CDR3 region has 15 residues. The CDR3 here is CAISTGTVDTGELFF. The CDR3 nucleotides read TGTGCCATCAGCACCGGGACAGTGGACACCGGGGAGCTGTTTTTT.

CDR3 sequence: CASSLDGGLSYGYTF. CDR3 coding DNA: TGCGCCAGCAGCTTGGACGGGGGGCTGAGCTATGGCTACACCTTC. V gene TRBV5-1 combines with J gene TRBJ1-2, with D tentatively TRBD1 (6 bases). V dropped 0 bases and J dropped 4 bases, with 13 bases sitting between them. The CDR3 contains 15 residues. Per the germline V gene, CDR1 is SGHRS and CDR2 is YFSETQ.

The rearrangement uses TRBV4-3 and TRBJ2-3, with D perhaps TRBD2 (5 bases). From germline, CDR1 is LGHNA and CDR2 YSLEER. The germline V and J ends were trimmed by 0 bases and 4 bases, with 11 bases remaining between them. The CDR3 extends over 15 amino acids. The CDR3 protein is CASSQDIAFPDTQYF. CDR3 nucleotide sequence: TGCGCCAGCAGCCAAGATATAGCGTTCCCAGATACGCAGTATTTT.

The chain employs TRBV19 and TRBJ2-5; 8 bases map to TRBD2. The V segment lost 3 bases and the J segment 5 bases; nucleotides outside the gene matches: 11. This CDR3 region has 16 residues. Germline V CDR1 and CDR2: LNHDA, SQIVND (reference sequence). The CDR3 DNA is TGTGCCAGTAGTATTTTCCACGGGGGGGCCTACGAGACCCAGTACTTC. Translation: CASSIFHGGAYETQYF.

V and J are TRBV3-1 (or the pseudogene TRBV3-2) and TRBJ2-3, with a weak D call TRBD2 (5 bases). The CDR3 contains 12 residues. Trimming took 4 bases from V and 6 from J, leaving 8 bases between them. Germline values: CDR1 LGHDT, CDR2 YNNKEL (reference sequence). Here the CDR3 DNA reads TGTGCCAGCAGCCCCCGCGGGGATACGCAGTATTTT. It codes for CASSPRGDTQYF.

The chain joins TRBV7-2 to TRBJ2-7; weak D call: TRBD1 (5 bases). V shed 1 base and J shed 5 bases, with 15 bases lying between them. Germline V CDR1 and CDR2: SGHTA, FQGNSA. CDR3 length equals 15 residues. The CDR3 DNA reads TGTGCCAGCAGCTTAGGGGGTCAGGGTAGAAACGAGCAGTACTTC. It translates to CASSLGGQGRNEQYF.

DNA of the CDR3: TGTGCCAGCAGCCAAGATTTCGGGGATGAAAAACTGTTTTTT. As protein: CASSQDFGDEKLFF. The chain joins TRBV3-1 (or the pseudogene TRBV3-2) to TRBJ1-4, with D unclear. This CDR3 has 14 residues. CDR1 and CDR2 from the germline V gene are LGHDT and YNNKEL (reference sequence). The V and J ends lost 0 bases and 6 bases respectively, with 8 bases between them.

The genes are TRBV4-2 and TRBJ2-3, with 9 bases lining up with TRBD2. This CDR3 has 21 amino acids. Looked up from germline, CDR1 is LGHNA and CDR2 is YNFKEQ. Trimming cost V 0 bases and J 0 bases; bases outside gene matches: 16. This CDR3 is CASSQEAPLGGGASSTDTQYF. The CDR3 DNA is TGTGCCAGCAGCCAAGAGGCCCCCTTAGGCGGGGGGGCCTCTAGCACAGATACGCAGTATTTT.

This chain uses TRBV30 with TRBJ2-7; weak D call: TRBD1 (6 bases). Germline loops: CDR1 GTSNPN, CDR2 SVGIG (reference sequence). V shed 0 bases and J shed 5 bases, with 8 bases lying between them. The CDR3 covers 12 residues. CDR3 residues: CAWSVKGDEQYF. The CDR3 coding sequence is TGTGCCTGGAGTGTAAAGGGGGACGAGCAGTACTTC.

The CDR3 nucleotides are TGCGCCAGCAGTGAGGGGACAGGGGGCACCTACGAGCAGTACTTC. Its translation: CASSEGTGGTYEQYF. This chain joins TRBV10-2 and TRBJ2-7; TRBD1 matches at 12 bases. The germline gives CDR1 WSHSY, CDR2 SAAADI. The CDR3 extends over 15 amino acids. J lost 2 bases, V lost 2 bases, and 1 base had no gene match.

This clone was detected only a few times. The rearrangement joins TRBV29-1 to TRBJ2-3; 10 nucleotides align to TRBD2. V shed 4 bases, J shed 4 bases, and the junction held 8 bases outside the gene matches. The CDR3 is 15 residues long. Germline assignment: CDR1 SQVTM and CDR2 ANQGSEA. The CDR3 sequence is CSVAQAGGGADTQYF. The CDR3 nucleotides are TGCAGCGTTGCCCAAGCGGGGGGGGGAGCAGATACGCAGTATTTT.

V and J are TRBV12-3 or TRBV12-4 and TRBJ2-1; D possibly corresponds to TRBD2 (6 bases). Trimming took 1 base from V and 5 from J, leaving 6 bases between them. This CDR3 region has 13 residues. DNA of the CDR3: TGTGCCAGCAGTTTAGGGGGGGACAATGAGCAGTTCTTC. It translates to CASSLGGDNEQFF.

This chain joins TRBV30 and TRBJ1-2; D remains unclear. CDR3 length equals 15 residues. CDR1 is GTSNPN and CDR2 is SVGIG in the germline V gene (reference sequence). V was pared by 2 bases and J by 4 bases, with 17 bases between. CDR3 loop: CAWSTPSWTAYGYTF. In DNA, the CDR3 is TGTGCCTGGAGTACTCCTTCATGGACTGCCTATGGCTACACCTTC.

This rearrangement joins TRBV6-2 or TRBV6-3 to TRBJ1-1; D is perhaps TRBD1 (5 bases). This CDR3 spans 13 amino acids. Trimming stripped 5 bases from V and 6 bases from J, with 13 bases between. The germline V gene has CDR1 MNHEY and CDR2 SVGEGT. CDR3 amino acids: CASSLPGGPEAFF. CDR3 coding DNA: TGTGCCAGCAGTCTCCCGGGGGGTCCTGAAGCTTTCTTT.

The chain combines TRBV29-1 with TRBJ2-5; D uncertain. Looked up from germline, CDR1 is SQVTM and CDR2 is ANQGSEA. The CDR3 runs 13 residues. V lost 6 bases to trimming and J lost 5 bases, with 16 bases between them. CDR3 region: CSVSESSGETQYF. CDR3 sequence (DNA): TGCAGCGTGTCTGAATCGTCCGGGGAGACCCAGTACTTC.